The 12 T cell receptor beta chains in this list originate from one sample, sequenced in a study of regulatory T cells in long-lasting Graves disease. As for time point: persistent/refractory GD, antithyroid drugs over 5 years with positive TRAb. After RNA was extracted from PBMCs, the TCR library was made from it. TCR beta libraries were built with iRepertoire HTBI primers and Arm-PCR of CDR3 regions. From the multiplex PCR reads, TCRdb called clonotypes with MiXCR, one entry per CDR3 protein. The table has 500,000 to 700,000 distinct CDR3 sequences, about 32% seen once; the top ten hold 35% to 55%. The sequences come from peripheral blood mononuclear cells (PBMCs), collected when the disease was refractory, from a patient treated with antithyroid drugs. These receptors were obtained from a female donor with Graves disease.

This clonotype has more than one count but fewer than ten. The V and J genes are TRBV2 and TRBJ1-5, with TRBD1 matching over 9 bases. V dropped 11 bases and J dropped 5; count of bases not matched to a gene: 10. The CDR3 is made up of 14 amino acids. Germline CDR1 is SNHLY and CDR2 is FYNNEI. DNA of the CDR3: TGTGCCCCATCCCGGACAGGGGATTATCAGCCCCAGCATTTT. As protein: CAPSRTGDYQPQHF.

This clonotype was seen a few times. The chain has TRBV12-3 or TRBV12-4 and TRBJ1-1, with no clear D. The CDR3 loop spans 12 amino acids. The V and J ends lost 6 bases and 11 bases respectively, with 16 bases between them. CDR3 sequence (DNA): TGTGCCAGCAGAAACCCTACTGTGGAGGCTTTCTTT. Protein: CASRNPTVEAFF.

This clonotype was recorded many times. The chain combines TRBV2 with TRBJ2-5; 9 bases align to TRBD2. J lost 0 bases, V lost 11 bases, and 13 bases had no gene match. Germline V gene lookup returns CDR1 SNHLY and CDR2 FYNNEI. The CDR3 is 16 residues long. The CDR3 region is CASRGGSGGYQETQYF. CDR3 in DNA: TGTGCCTCCAGAGGGGGAAGCGGGGGGTACCAAGAGACCCAGTACTTC.

V gene TRBV5-6 combines with J gene TRBJ1-1; D unresolved. From germline, CDR1 is SGHDT and CDR2 YYEEEE. V dropped 0 bases and J dropped 6 bases, with 15 bases sitting between them. The CDR3 has 15 residues. The DNA of the CDR3 is TGTGCCAGCAGCTTGGACCCCGGATTAGGTCCTGAAGCTTTCTTT. It translates to CASSLDPGLGPEAFF.

This clonotype was seen many times. The gene calls are TRBV27 and TRBJ2-7, with no clear D. Between the trimmed V and J ends, which lost 5 bases and 0 bases, there was a span of 11 bases. The CDR3 loop spans 14 amino acids. Germline CDR1 is MNHEY and CDR2 is SMNVEV (reference sequence). Here the CDR3 DNA reads TGTGCCAGCAGTACTCTATTTGACTCCTACGAGCAGTACTTC. It encodes CASSTLFDSYEQYF.

This clonotype was picked up many times. This sequence joins TRBV6-2 or TRBV6-3 and TRBJ2-7; the D gene could be TRBD1 or TRBD2 (6 bases each). The V gene's germline CDR1 is MNHEY and CDR2 SVGEGT. The CDR3 has 17 amino acids. Between the trimmed V and J ends, which lost 7 bases and 3 bases, there was a span of 25 bases. CDR3 bases: TGTGCCAGCATAGGGGGGAGAAGGGGGGACGTCGTCTACGAGCAGTACTTC. Amino acid sequence: CASIGGRRGDVVYEQYF.

This clonotype showed up many times. V gene TRBV28 combines with J gene TRBJ1-5; no clear D gene. In germline, CDR1 is MDHEN, CDR2 SYDVKM. Trimming left V 7 bases short and J 3 bases short, with 13 bases between. CDR3 length: 14 amino acids. The CDR3 DNA reads as TGTGCCAGCACCGTTCGCCGTCCCAATCAGCCCCAGCATTTT. Its protein is CASTVRRPNQPQHF.

This clonotype was observed many times. The V gene is TRBV6-2 or TRBV6-3, the J gene TRBJ1-2; no clear D gene. Trimming shortened V by 2 bases and J by 4 bases, and 5 bases separated the two germline ends. CDR3 length: 12 amino acids. Germline loops: CDR1 MNHEY, CDR2 SVGEGT. The CDR3 loop reads CASSYETYGYTF. The CDR3 nucleotides are TGTGCCAGCAGTTACGAGACCTATGGCTACACCTTC.

This clonotype has a count of ten or more. This chain joins TRBV6-1 and TRBJ2-7; D remains ambiguous. The germline V gene encodes CDR1 MNHNS and CDR2 SASEGT. The V end was cut by 8 bases, the J end by 7 bases, with 21 bases between. There are 14 residues in the CDR3. CDR3 region: CASLPGHPDGEQYF. The CDR3 nucleotides read TGTGCCAGCCTCCCCGGGCACCCGGATGGAGAGCAGTACTTC.

The sample holds a few counts of this clonotype. V gene TRBV28 combines with J gene TRBJ1-5; 10 bases are a match to TRBD1. The CDR3 is 14 residues long. The germline V gene encodes CDR1 MDHEN and CDR2 SYDVKM. V was clipped by 5 bases and J by 10 bases; unmatched bases: 8. The CDR3 bases are TGTGCCAGCAGTCGGGACAGGGGCGAGGGTCCCCAGCATTTT. It encodes CASSRDRGEGPQHF.

This clonotype was seen more than once but under ten times. The V gene is TRBV11-2, the J gene TRBJ1-1, with 10 bases that match TRBD1. CDR1 SGHAT and CDR2 FQNNGV come from the germline V gene. The CDR3 loop spans 14 amino acids. With V trimmed by 8 bases and J by 0 bases, 3 bases remained unmatched. The CDR3 region has the DNA TGTGCCAGCGGACAGGGGGGAATGAACACTGAAGCTTTCTTT. Translating it yields CASGQGGMNTEAFF.

This chain joins TRBV20-1 and TRBJ1-4; D remains ambiguous. Germline values: CDR1 DFQATT, CDR2 SNEGSKA (reference sequence). CDR3 length: 13 amino acids. Deletions cut 6 bases from V and 4 bases from J, with 12 bases between. The CDR3 loop is CSASDTDNEKLFF. The CDR3 DNA follows: TGCAGTGCCTCCGACACCGATAATGAAAAACTGTTTTTT.